This TCR beta chain was found in a study of Ad26.COV2.S vaccination and SARS-CoV-2 variants. Study-level background: Ad26.COV2.S arm of COV1001 included the donor. Once or twice, 56 days apart, Ad26.COV2.S was delivered intramuscularly.

V was trimmed by 5 bases and J by 1 base, leaving 14 bases between them. This CDR3 has 15 amino acids. CDR1 is PRHDT and CDR2 is FYEKMQ in the germline V gene (reference sequence). Method: immunoSEQ multiplex PCR; TCRdb's copy keeps in-frame clones and lacks some. Seen here are approximately 350,000 clones, about four fifths observed once, and the top ten hold around 7.4%. This clone was observed a handful of times. The treatment was: around 19 received Ad26.COV2.S at low or high dose, single or two shots; 5 received placebo; per-sample allocation not given. On day 63 after the first injection, vaccine and placebo recipients gave samples. At a Boston site, the person donating was an adult of 18-55 years.

The rearrangement links TRBV13 to TRBJ1-1; perhaps TRBD1 as D (5 bases). This sequence was found in a person between 18 and 65 years old who received the Ad26.COV2.S COVID-19 vaccine or a placebo. The sequencing used peripheral blood, collected in a trial of Ad26.COV2.S vaccine versus placebo. CDR3 DNA sequence: TGTGCCAGCAGCCCACGGGGAACAGGGAACACTGAAGCTTTCTTT. Its translation: CASSPRGTGNTEAFF.